This is a list of T cell receptor beta chains from one sample in a study of cytomegalovirus exposure and HLA in healthy donors. Method: immunoSEQ multiplex PCR; TCRdb's copy keeps in-frame clones and lacks some. The data show 60,000 or so clones, 91% seen once. The material sequenced was PBMCs. The source of these receptors is a woman aged 25 to 39 in good health and CMV-seronegative. CDR3s include the opening cysteine and the closing phenylalanine or tryptophan.

v_gene	j_gene	CDR3aa
TRBV5-8	TRBJ2-1	CASSLGGFDNEQFF
TRBV12-5	TRBJ1-1	CASGPGLNTEAFF
TRBV6-1	TRBJ2-5	CASSVANGGQETQYF
TRBV7-6	TRBJ1-1	CASSSQGDTEAFF
TRBV6-1	TRBJ2-1	CASNPGTSGFNEQFF
TRBV7-9	TRBJ2-1	CASSLDANEQFF
TRBV6-4	TRBJ2-7	CASSVQGRGEQYF
TRBV6-6	TRBJ1-2	CASSSAGYGYTF
TRBV5-1	TRBJ2-6	CASSTDSSGANVLTF
TRBV11-2	TRBJ1-2	CASSSPTGGSGYGYTF
TRBV7-8	TRBJ1-4	CASSSDGRGDEKLFF
TRBV18	TRBJ1-5	CASSPPGQGSQPQHF
TRBV5-1	TRBJ2-3	CASCLSSGSTDTQYF
TRBV6-5	TRBJ1-5	CASSPGGADNQPQHF
TRBV6-5	TRBJ2-1	CASTGTLYNEQFF
TRBV7-3	TRBJ2-1	CAGSFLAGDGMDEQFF
TRBV6-6	TRBJ1-1	CASSSQVNTEAFF
TRBV6-4	TRBJ2-1	CASSEQAVRSTYNEQFF
TRBV27	TRBJ2-7	CASSHDSSYEQYF
TRBV19	TRBJ2-5	CASSITGEETQYF
TRBV28	TRBJ2-7	CATRQGDQYF
TRBV20-1	TRBJ2-1	CSVAGYNEQFF
TRBV23-1	TRBJ2-3	CASRETSGTRDTQYF
TRBV25-1	TRBJ1-1	CASSEYGNTEAFF
TRBV4-2	TRBJ1-3	CASSPQQGNSGNTIYF
TRBV9	TRBJ1-1	CASSVGQGNTEAFF
TRBV29-1	TRBJ2-4	CSVNSLAKNIQYF
TRBV9	TRBJ2-3	CASSAGQLTDTQYF
TRBV6-5	TRBJ1-1	CASIVPGGAEAFF